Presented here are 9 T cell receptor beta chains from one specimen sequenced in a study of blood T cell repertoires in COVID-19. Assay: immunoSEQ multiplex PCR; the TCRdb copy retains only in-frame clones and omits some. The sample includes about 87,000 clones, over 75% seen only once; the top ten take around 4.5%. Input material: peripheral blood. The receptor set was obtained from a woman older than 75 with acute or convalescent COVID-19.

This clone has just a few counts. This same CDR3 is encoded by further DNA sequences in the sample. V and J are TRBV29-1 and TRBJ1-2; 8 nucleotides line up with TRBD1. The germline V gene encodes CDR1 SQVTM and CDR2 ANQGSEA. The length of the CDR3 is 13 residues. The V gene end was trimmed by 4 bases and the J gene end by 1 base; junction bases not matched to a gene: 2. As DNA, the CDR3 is TGCAGCGTTGGGGACAGGAATAACTATGGCTACACCTTC. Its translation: CSVGDRNNYGYTF.

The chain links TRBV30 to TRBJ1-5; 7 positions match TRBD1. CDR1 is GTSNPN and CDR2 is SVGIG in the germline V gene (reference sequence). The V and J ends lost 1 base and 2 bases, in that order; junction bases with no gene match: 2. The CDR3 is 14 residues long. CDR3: CAWSAGTGNQPQHF. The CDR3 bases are TGTGCCTGGAGTGCGGGGACAGGCAATCAGCCCCAGCATTTT. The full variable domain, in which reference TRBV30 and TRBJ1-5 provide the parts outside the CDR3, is SQTIHQWPATLVQPVGSPLSLECTVEGTSNPNLYWYRQAAGRGLQLLFYSVGIGQISSEVPQNLSASRPQDRQFILSSKKLLLSDSGFYLCAWSAGTGNQPQHFGDGTRLSIL.

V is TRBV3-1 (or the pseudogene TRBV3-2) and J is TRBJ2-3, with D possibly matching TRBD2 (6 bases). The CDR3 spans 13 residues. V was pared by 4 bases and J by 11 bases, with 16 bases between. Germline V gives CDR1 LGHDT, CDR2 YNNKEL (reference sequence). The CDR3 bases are TGTGCCAGCAGCCTGCTCGTGGGGGGTATGCAGTATTTT. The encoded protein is CASSLLVGGMQYF.

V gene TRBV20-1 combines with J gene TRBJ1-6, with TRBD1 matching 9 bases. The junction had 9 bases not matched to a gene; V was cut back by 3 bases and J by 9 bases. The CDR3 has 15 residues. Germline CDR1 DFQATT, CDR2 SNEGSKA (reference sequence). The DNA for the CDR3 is TGCAGTGCTAGTCTTGAGGGACAGGGTATTTCACCCCTCCACTTT. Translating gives CSASLEGQGISPLHF.

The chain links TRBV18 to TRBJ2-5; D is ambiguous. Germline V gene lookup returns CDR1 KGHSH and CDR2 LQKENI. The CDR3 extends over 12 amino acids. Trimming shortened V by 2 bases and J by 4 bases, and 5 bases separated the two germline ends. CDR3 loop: CASSPYGETQYF. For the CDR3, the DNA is TGTGCCAGCTCACCATACGGAGAGACCCAGTACTTC.

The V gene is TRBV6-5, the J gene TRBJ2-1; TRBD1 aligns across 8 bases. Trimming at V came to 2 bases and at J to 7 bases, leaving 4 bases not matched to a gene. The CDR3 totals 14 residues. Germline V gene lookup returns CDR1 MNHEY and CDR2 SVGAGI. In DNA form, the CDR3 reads TGTGCCAGCAGTTACGGCAGGGGGCAGAATGAGCAGTTCTTC. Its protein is CASSYGRGQNEQFF.

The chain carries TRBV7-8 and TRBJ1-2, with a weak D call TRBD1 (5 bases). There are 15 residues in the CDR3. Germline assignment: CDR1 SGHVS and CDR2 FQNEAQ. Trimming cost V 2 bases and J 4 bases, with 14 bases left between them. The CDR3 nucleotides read TGTGCCAGCAGCTTATTCGCAGGGTGGGCCTATGGCTACACCTTC. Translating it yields CASSLFAGWAYGYTF.

CDR3 amino acids: CASSLVPGKDSPLHF. The CDR3 nucleotides are TGTGCCAGCAGCTTAGTTCCAGGGAAGGATTCACCCCTCCACTTT. The chain uses TRBV7-6 and TRBJ1-6, with a weak D call TRBD1 (5 bases). This CDR3 has 15 amino acids. Deletions cut 1 base from V and 8 bases from J, with 12 bases between. CDR1 is SGHVS and CDR2 is FNYEAQ in the germline V gene. Together with reference TRBV7-6 and TRBJ1-6, the CDR3 gives the full variable domain: GAGVSQSPRYKVTKRGQDVALRCDPISGHVSLYWYRQALGQGPEFLTYFNYEAQQDKSGLPNDRFSAERPEGSISTLTIQRTEQRDSAMYRCASSLVPGKDSPLHFGNGTRLTVT.

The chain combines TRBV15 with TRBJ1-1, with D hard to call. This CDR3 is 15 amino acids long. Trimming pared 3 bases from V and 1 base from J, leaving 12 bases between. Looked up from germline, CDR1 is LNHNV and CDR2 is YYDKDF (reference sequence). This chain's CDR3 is CATSSFLQSNTEAFF. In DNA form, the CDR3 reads TGTGCCACCAGCAGCTTTCTTCAGTCGAACACTGAAGCTTTCTTT. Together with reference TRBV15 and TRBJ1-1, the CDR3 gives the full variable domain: DAMVIQNPRYQVTQFGKPVTLSCSQTLNHNVMYWYQQKSSQAPKLLFHYYDKDFNNEADTPDNFQSRRPNTSFCFLDIRSPGLGDTAMYLCATSSFLQSNTEAFFGQGTRLTVV.